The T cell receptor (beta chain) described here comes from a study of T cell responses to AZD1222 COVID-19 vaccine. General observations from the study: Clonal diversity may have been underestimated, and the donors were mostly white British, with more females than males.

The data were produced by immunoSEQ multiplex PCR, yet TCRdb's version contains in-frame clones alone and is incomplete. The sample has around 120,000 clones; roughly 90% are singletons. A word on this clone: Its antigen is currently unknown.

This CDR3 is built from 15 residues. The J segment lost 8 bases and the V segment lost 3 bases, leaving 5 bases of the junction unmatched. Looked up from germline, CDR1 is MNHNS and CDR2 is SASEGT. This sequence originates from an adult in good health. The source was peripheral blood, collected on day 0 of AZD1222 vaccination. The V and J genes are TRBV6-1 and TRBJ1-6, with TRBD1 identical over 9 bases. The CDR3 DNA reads TGTGCCAGCAGTGATAGGGGACAGGGATATTCACCCCTCCACTTT. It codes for CASSDRGQGYSPLHF.